These 11 T cell receptor beta chains came from one sample sequenced in a study of blood T cells in healthy people across ages. A J-beta primer mix and a sample-barcoded 5' primer were used in a second PCR of roughly 7 to 12 cycles. TCRdb processed the 5' RACE reads anew with MiXCR; each CDR3 protein has one entry. The sample includes approximately 320,000 distinct CDR3 sequences, roughly 29% of them seen just once. The sample was blood. The receptors were sampled from a woman aged 70 to 79 in good health.

This clonotype was detected a few times. The gene calls are TRBV7-2 and TRBJ2-5; D is possibly TRBD2 (6 bases). Trimming took 3 bases from V and 2 from J, leaving 16 bases between them. CDR3 length equals 16 residues. Germline lookup yields CDR1 SGHTA and CDR2 FQGNSA. CDR3 nucleotides: TGTGCCAGCAGCTTGGTCGGGGGAAGAAATCAAGAGACCCAGTACTTC. Translated, it gives CASSLVGGRNQETQYF.

This chain uses TRBV12-3 or TRBV12-4 with TRBJ2-7, with D tentatively TRBD1 or TRBD2 (5 bases each). CDR3 length: 12 amino acids. The V end was cut by 6 bases, the J end by 7 bases, with 13 bases between. Here the CDR3 reads CASRERGEEQYF. The CDR3 nucleotides read TGTGCCAGCAGGGAGAGGGGAGAGGAGCAGTACTTC.

This clonotype was counted a few times. The chain couples TRBV6-6 to TRBJ1-1; 7 bases map to TRBD1. V lost 6 bases and J lost 0; bases outside the gene matches: 10. This CDR3 is built from 16 residues. CDR1 and CDR2 from the germline V gene are MNHNY and SVGAGI (reference sequence). The CDR3 nucleotides read TGTGCCAGCAGGCCGGGGGAGGGGGCCATGAACACTGAAGCTTTCTTT. Its translation is CASRPGEGAMNTEAFF.

This clonotype occurred many times. In nucleotides, the CDR3 is TGTGCCAGCAGCGAACTAGCGGGAGAGGGGGTGAAGACCCAGTACTTC. The encoded protein is CASSELAGEGVKTQYF. The chain has TRBV7-9 and TRBJ2-5; 11 bases are a match to TRBD2. The CDR3 loop spans 16 amino acids. V shed 5 bases and J 6 bases; nucleotides not matched to a gene: 11. Germline V gene data show CDR1 as SEHNR and CDR2 as FQNEAQ (reference sequence).

This clonotype was counted only a few times. The V gene is TRBV7-2, the J gene TRBJ2-1; D may be TRBD2 (7 bases). Germline V gives CDR1 SGHTA, CDR2 FQGNSA. This CDR3 is 13 amino acids long. V lost 6 bases and J 6 bases, leaving 12 bases between the germline ends. The CDR3 is CASRAGAINEQFF. The CDR3 region has the DNA TGTGCCAGCAGGGCGGGGGCTATCAATGAGCAGTTCTTC.

The chain combines TRBV12-3 or TRBV12-4 with TRBJ1-1; 7 nucleotides align to TRBD1. The V segment lost 7 bases and the J segment 5 bases; nucleotides outside the gene matches: 10. CDR3 length: 14 residues. The CDR3 nucleotides read TGTGCCAGCACGTTAACAGGGGTTGGGACTGAAGCTTTCTTT. Translated, it gives CASTLTGVGTEAFF.

This clonotype has just a few counts. This sequence joins TRBV7-8 and TRBJ2-5, with 9 bases fitting TRBD1. The J call may be wrong; the DNA end is better matched by TRBJ2-1. The length of the CDR3 is 15 residues. In germline, CDR1 is SGHVS, CDR2 FQNEAQ. The CDR3 protein is CASSPPGTGSNEQFF. The CDR3 bases are TGTGCCAGCAGTCCGCCCGGGACAGGGAGCAATGAGCAGTTCTTC.

The rearrangement uses TRBV6-1 and TRBJ2-5; D gene unclear. With the DNA end fitting TRBJ2-1 better, the J assignment may be wrong. CDR3 size: 13 residues. Per the germline V gene, CDR1 is MNHNS and CDR2 is SASEGT. The CDR3 region is CASSLRMGDEQFF. CDR3 DNA sequence: TGTGCCAGCAGCCTACGTATGGGCGATGAGCAGTTCTTC.

The sample holds a few counts of this clonotype. J is TRBJ1-5 and V is TRBV6-1; 9 positions agree with TRBD1. J gave up 7 bases and V 2 bases, and 6 bases lay outside the gene matches. The germline V gene has CDR1 MNHNS and CDR2 SASEGT. This CDR3 contains 15 residues. The CDR3: CASSETGTGQQPQHF. DNA of the CDR3: TGTGCCAGCAGTGAAACCGGGACAGGGCAACAGCCCCAGCATTTT.

V gene TRBV5-6 combines with J gene TRBJ2-7, with D unresolved. Per the germline V gene, CDR1 is SGHDT and CDR2 is YYEEEE. Trimming stripped 3 bases from V and 1 base from J, with 8 bases between. The CDR3 covers 13 residues. The CDR3 nucleotides read TGTGCCAGCAGCTCGACATTTTCCTACGAGCAGTACTTC. Translation gives CASSSTFSYEQYF. The whole variable domain, remainder taken from reference TRBV5-6 and TRBJ2-7, is DAGVTQSPTHLIKTRGQQVTLRCSPKSGHDTVSWYQQALGQGPQFIFQYYEEEERQRGNFPDRFSGHQFPNYSSELNVNALLLGDSALYLCASSSTFSYEQYFGPGTRLTVT.

The rearrangement links TRBV7-9 to TRBJ1-2; D unresolved. Germline CDR1 reads SEHNR; CDR2 reads FQNEAQ (reference sequence). CDR3 length equals 14 residues. Trimming removed 1 base at V and 7 bases at J, with 13 bases between. The CDR3 bases are TGTGCCAGCAGCTTAGGGACCTCATCGGGTGGCTACACCTTC. This gives the protein CASSLGTSSGGYTF.